This T cell receptor beta chain was sequenced in a study of T cell changes during pregnancy in multiple sclerosis. Assay: immunoSEQ multiplex PCR; the TCRdb copy retains only in-frame clones and omits some. This table holds 30,000 to 50,000 clones, 90% to 95% found once. Germline loops: CDR1 LGHNA, CDR2 YNFKEQ. This CDR3 comprises 17 residues. The V and J ends lost 0 bases and 9 bases, in that order; junction bases with no gene match: 11. This clone was observed a single time. This clonotype was sampled from a female donor in good health, enrolled as a control in a pregnancy study. Sequencing was performed on CD4+ T cells from peripheral blood mononuclear cells, taken in the third trimester of pregnancy. The chain uses TRBV4-2 and TRBJ2-7; the match to TRBD2 covers 13 bases. CDR3 protein: CASSQDGRLAGGNGQYF. The CDR3 nucleotides are TGTGCCAGCAGCCAAGATGGTAGACTAGCGGGGGGCAACGGGCAGTACTTC.